This T cell receptor beta chain was profiled in a study of blood T cells in healthy people across ages. With a J-beta primer mix and a sample-barcoded 5' primer, a second PCR ran about 6 to 11 cycles. TCRdb recomputed calls from the 5' RACE reads with MiXCR, one row per CDR3 protein. The table includes roughly 1.5 million distinct CDR3 sequences, roughly two fifths detected once. Peripheral blood was drawn, roughly 10 milliliters per donor. V was pared by 1 base and J by 0 bases, with 7 bases of the junction left unmatched. Germline V gives CDR1 LGHNA, CDR2 YSLEER. The CDR3 has 17 residues. The rearrangement joins TRBV4-3 to TRBJ1-2; 8 nucleotides line up with TRBD1. Source material: blood. The TCR comes from a young woman in good health. CDR3: CASSQALRQGTNYGYTF. The CDR3 DNA reads as TGCGCCAGCAGCCAAGCACTCCGACAGGGGACTAACTATGGCTACACCTTC.